This passage covers 17 T cell receptor beta chains from one sample sequenced in a study of patients and donors after allogeneic stem cell transplantation (dated by TCRdb to the early 2020s). The library was generated by RT-PCR. Sequencer: NextSeq 550. TCRdb redid the processing of the public reads, applying fastp at Q25 and MiXCR, and retained in-frame beta chains. Under each unique CDR3 protein, matching rows form one entry showing the most common genes and DNA. The sample contains roughly 940,000 distinct CDR3 sequences, more than 15% of them found a single time. Under 6.5% of the sample is in the top ten clones. Material for sequencing was blood, either unsorted or a sorted T cell fraction (not recorded which). These receptors all come from a human donor who was either an allogeneic HSCT recipient or a stem cell or donor lymphocyte infusion donor (not recorded which). It is not recorded whose cells these are; they may come from a transplant donor.

This clonotype was seen a handful of times. The chain combines TRBV15 with TRBJ1-2; D may be TRBD1 (5 bases). CDR1 is LNHNV and CDR2 is YYDKDF in the germline V gene (reference sequence). Trimming pared 5 bases from V and 2 bases from J, leaving 12 bases between. This CDR3 spans 14 amino acids. CDR3 loop: CATSPVRANYGYTF. As DNA, the CDR3 is TGTGCCACCAGCCCCGTCAGGGCCAACTATGGCTACACCTTC.

The sample holds many counts of this clonotype. The rearrangement links TRBV6-1 to TRBJ1-5; TRBD1 agrees at 8 bases. The V gene end was trimmed by 6 bases and the J gene end by 7 bases; junction bases not matched to a gene: 5. CDR1 is MNHNS, CDR2 SASEGT, per germline. The length of the CDR3 is 13 residues. The CDR3 coding sequence is TGTGCCAGCAGGCCAGGGGGCAGACAGCCCCAGCATTTT. It yields the protein CASRPGGRQPQHF.

The V call is TRBV20-1, the J call TRBJ2-1; maybe TRBD2 (6 bases). V dropped 0 bases and J dropped 2 bases, with 14 bases sitting between them. Germline CDR1 is DFQATT and CDR2 is SNEGSKA (reference sequence). CDR3 length: 16 amino acids. The CDR3 coding sequence is TGCAGTGCTAGAGATCGCCGCGGGGTGCCCTACAATGAGCAGTTCTTC. Protein sequence: CSARDRRGVPYNEQFF.

There are a few counts of this clonotype. The J gene is TRBJ2-7, the V gene TRBV28; D tentatively fits TRBD1 or TRBD2 (6 bases each). This CDR3 is 14 amino acids long. The ends were cut back, 4 bases at V and 7 bases at J, with 17 bases in the middle. Germline-derived CDR1 and CDR2 are MDHEN and SYDVKM. The CDR3 sequence is CASSYYRVRGEQYF. The CDR3, as DNA: TGTGCCAGCAGTTACTACAGGGTACGGGGGGAGCAGTACTTC. Variable domain in full (rest from reference TRBV28 and TRBJ2-7): DVKVTQSSRYLVKRTGEKVFLECVQDMDHENMFWYRQDPGLGLRLIYFSYDVKMKEKGDIPEGYSVSREKKERFSLILESASTNQTSMYLCASSYYRVRGEQYFGPGTRLTVT.

The V and J genes are TRBV6-5 and TRBJ2-7; D is possibly TRBD1 (6 bases). Germline V lookup: CDR1 MNHEY, CDR2 SVGAGI. The CDR3 sequence is 14 residues long. Trimming removed 2 bases at V and 2 bases at J, with 10 bases between. CDR3 coding DNA: TGTGCCAGCAGTTACATGGGGGCCACCTACGAGCAGTACTTC. This encodes CASSYMGATYEQYF.

The V and J genes are TRBV30 and TRBJ2-2; D uncertain. Trimming pared 0 bases from V and 6 bases from J, leaving 14 bases between. This CDR3 is built from 15 residues. Looked up from germline, CDR1 is GTSNPN and CDR2 is SVGIG (reference sequence). For the CDR3, the DNA is TGTGCCTGGAGTGTATCAAGTTGGGTTGCCGGGGAGCTGTTTTTT. Its protein is CAWSVSSWVAGELFF.

The V call is TRBV4-3, the J call TRBJ1-1, with TRBD1 matching over 7 bases. The CDR3 is 13 amino acids. V was clipped by 3 bases and J by 5 bases; unmatched bases: 3. The germline CDR1 and CDR2 sequences are LGHNA and YSLEER. Here the CDR3 reads CASSHDRETEAFF. The CDR3 DNA reads TGCGCCAGCAGCCATGACAGGGAGACTGAAGCTTTCTTT.

The sample holds many counts of this clonotype. The chain links TRBV29-1 to TRBJ2-1; D is unclear. V was trimmed by 4 bases and J by 3 bases, leaving 7 bases between them. The CDR3 runs 12 residues. Germline V CDR1 and CDR2: SQVTM, ANQGSEA. The chain's CDR3 is CSVGPHYNEQFF. The CDR3 DNA reads TGCAGCGTTGGGCCCCACTACAATGAGCAGTTCTTC.

As concerns this clonotype: A junction boundary mismatches the germline segment, possibly from a read error. The CDR3 nucleotides are TGTGCCAGCAGCCAAGATCTGAGCGGCAGGAATGGCGGTTACTTC. This translates into CASSQDLSGRNGGYF. The rearrangement uses TRBV4-2 and TRBJ2-1, with D maybe TRBD2 (5 bases). The germline V gene has CDR1 LGHNA and CDR2 YNFKEQ. The CDR3 sequence is 15 residues long.

This clonotype has just a few counts. Mismatch with germline at one junction end may stem from a read error. The V and J genes are TRBV27 and TRBJ2-7; D gene ambiguous. CDR1 is MNHEY and CDR2 is SMNVEV in the germline V gene (reference sequence). CDR3 length equals 14 residues. CDR3 sequence: CASSFQRFSSEQYF. The CDR3 DNA sequence: TGTGCCAGCAGTTTTCAGAGGTTCTCCTCCGAGCAGTACTTC.

The CDR3, as DNA: TGCGCCAGCAGCCAAGCCACGACGGTTACCTACGAGCAGTACTTC. Translated: CASSQATTVTYEQYF. The chain carries TRBV4-1 and TRBJ2-7, with no clear D. Germline V gives CDR1 MGHRA, CDR2 YSYEKL. V lost 1 base, J lost 2 bases, and 12 bases lay in between. This CDR3 comprises 15 residues.

The rearrangement uses TRBV6-5 and TRBJ1-1; TRBD1 is a possible D gene (6 bases). The CDR3 loop spans 15 amino acids. Trimming left V 4 bases short and J 5 bases short, with 17 bases between. From germline, CDR1 is MNHEY and CDR2 SVGAGI. DNA for the CDR3: TGTGCCAGCAGTTCCCCTCTGGGGGCCCGGACTGAAGCTTTCTTT. The encoded protein is CASSSPLGARTEAFF.

The J gene is TRBJ1-2, the V gene TRBV18; perhaps TRBD1 as D (5 bases). Germline V gene lookup returns CDR1 KGHSH and CDR2 LQKENI. V lost 2 bases, J lost 7 bases, and 11 bases lay in between. The CDR3 contains 13 residues. Here the CDR3 reads CASSPVQDGGYTF. In DNA, the CDR3 is TGTGCCAGCTCACCAGTACAGGACGGTGGCTACACCTTC.

This clonotype showed up just a few times. The chain employs TRBV11-2 and TRBJ2-7; 11 bases fit TRBD2. CDR3 length: 14 amino acids. CDR1 and CDR2 (germline): SGHAT, FQNNGV. J lost 6 bases, V lost 5 bases, and 6 bases had no gene match. The CDR3: CASSPIAGGLEQYF. CDR3 DNA: TGTGCCAGCAGCCCGATAGCGGGAGGGCTCGAGCAGTACTTC. Using reference TRBV11-2 and TRBJ2-7 for the parts outside the CDR3, the full variable domain is EAGVAQSPRYKIIEKRQSVAFWCNPISGHATLYWYQQILGQGPKLLIQFQNNGVVDDSQLPKDRFSAERLKGVDSTLKIQPAKLEDSAVYLCASSPIAGGLEQYFGPGTRLTVT.

V is TRBV7-2 and J is TRBJ1-4; 8 bases are shared with TRBD1. J gave up 8 bases and V 1 base, and 6 bases lay outside the gene matches. Germline loops: CDR1 SGHTA, CDR2 FQGNSA. CDR3 length equals 15 residues. CDR3 in amino acids: CASSLGTGLTEKLFF. Here the CDR3 DNA reads TGTGCCAGCAGCTTAGGGACAGGGTTAACAGAAAAACTGTTTTTT.

The J gene is TRBJ2-3, the V gene TRBV4-3; the D is unclear. This CDR3 is built from 16 residues. V was pared by 2 bases and J by 0 bases, with 12 bases between. Germline V CDR1 and CDR2: LGHNA, YSLEER. CDR3 in amino acids: CASSQYGRFSTDTQYF. The CDR3, as DNA: TGCGCCAGCAGCCAATACGGTAGATTTAGCACAGATACGCAGTATTTT.

This clonotype has a handful of counts. The chain is built from TRBV4-3 and TRBJ1-2; perhaps TRBD1 as D (5 bases). V lost 4 bases and J lost 7, with 13 bases in between. The CDR3 is made up of 13 amino acids. From germline, CDR1 is LGHNA and CDR2 YSLEER. This CDR3 is CASSPGGVLGYTF. The CDR3 region has the DNA TGCGCCAGCAGCCCGGGGGGGGTGCTTGGCTACACCTTC.